This entry lists 12 T cell receptor beta chains sequenced from one sample in a study of CD8 T cells in ankylosing spondylitis. TCRdb independently ran MiXCR on the 5' RACE reads; one entry per CDR3 protein. The table has around 150,000 distinct CDR3 sequences, approximately 20% seen once. The material sequenced was blood, either unsorted or a sorted T cell fraction (not recorded which). All receptors derive from a male donor with ankylosing spondylitis or in good health (not recorded which).

This clonotype was seen repeatedly, ten times or more. The J gene is TRBJ2-7, the V gene TRBV7-8; 8 bases align to TRBD2. This CDR3 spans 13 amino acids. CDR1 is SGHVS, CDR2 FQNEAQ, per germline. V gave up 3 bases and J gave up 5 bases; unmatched junction bases: 3. The CDR3 coding sequence is TGTGCCAGCAGCTTTTCCGGGAGGGACGAGCAGTACTTC. Amino acids: CASSFSGRDEQYF.

V usage is TRBV7-2 and J usage is TRBJ1-2; possibly TRBD1 for D (6 bases). This CDR3 region has 14 residues. The germline V gene has CDR1 SGHTA and CDR2 FQGNSA. Trimming took 5 bases from V and 4 from J, leaving 14 bases between them. CDR3 DNA sequence: TGTGCCAGCAGCCCCTCCCAGGGGCCCTATGGCTACACCTTC. This translates into CASSPSQGPYGYTF.

This clonotype was seen at least ten times. The gene calls are TRBV12-3 or TRBV12-4 and TRBJ1-6, with D possibly matching TRBD1 (6 bases). The CDR3 has 14 residues. V gave up 4 bases and J gave up 9 bases, with 13 bases separating them. DNA for the CDR3: TGTGCCAGCAGTTCTCCAGGGGAGAGTTCACCCCTCCACTTT. Residues: CASSSPGESSPLHF.

The chain combines TRBV30 with TRBJ2-2; D gene ambiguous. Trimming took off 4 bases at V and 6 bases at J, with 9 bases between the two ends. Germline values: CDR1 GTSNPN, CDR2 SVGIG (reference sequence). The CDR3 is 12 residues long. The CDR3 DNA sequence: TGTGCCTGGACTTCGCAAGCCGGGGAGCTGTTTTTT. Amino acid sequence: CAWTSQAGELFF.

The chain recombines TRBV7-2 with TRBJ2-3; D not certain. Trimming shortened V by 3 bases and J by 4 bases, and 11 bases separated the two germline ends. The CDR3 covers 14 residues. The germline V gene has CDR1 SGHTA and CDR2 FQGNSA. The chain's CDR3 is CASSFDPFADTQYF. The DNA of the CDR3 is TGTGCCAGCAGCTTTGATCCCTTCGCAGATACGCAGTATTTT.

This clonotype was seen many times. The V call is TRBV7-8, the J call TRBJ2-7; TRBD1 aligns across 7 bases. The CDR3 length is 12 residues. The ends lost 5 bases at V and 5 bases at J; junction bases unmatched: 3. In germline, CDR1 is SGHVS, CDR2 FQNEAQ. The CDR3 DNA reads TGTGCCAGCAGCACGACAGGGAACGAGCAGTACTTC. Protein: CASSTTGNEQYF. Together with reference TRBV7-8 and TRBJ2-7, the CDR3 gives the full variable domain: GAGVSQSPRYKVAKRGQDVALRCDPISGHVSLFWYQQALGQGPEFLTYFQNEAQLDKSGLPSDRFFAERPEGSVSTLKIQRTQQEDSAVYLCASSTTGNEQYFGPGTRLTVT.

Only a few counts were recorded for this clonotype. The V gene is TRBV7-2, the J gene TRBJ2-7; D remains unclear. The CDR3 totals 15 residues. The V end was cut by 2 bases, the J end by 3 bases, with 14 bases between. Germline V gene data show CDR1 as SGHTA and CDR2 as FQGNSA. Here the CDR3 reads CASSLFPQKGYEQYF. CDR3 sequence (DNA): TGTGCCAGCAGCTTATTCCCACAGAAGGGCTACGAGCAGTACTTC.

This chain connects TRBV7-9 to TRBJ2-1; D remains ambiguous. There are 16 residues in the CDR3. Trimming left V 0 bases short and J 2 bases short, with 11 bases between. CDR1 and CDR2 from the germline V gene are SEHNR and FQNEAQ (reference sequence). The CDR3 region has the DNA TGTGCCAGCAGCTTAGCGGCCGGGTCACCCTACAATGAGCAGTTCTTC. It yields the protein CASSLAAGSPYNEQFF.

The CDR3 is CSVVGTVNEKLFF. CDR3 nucleotides: TGCAGCGTTGTAGGGACGGTGAATGAAAAACTGTTTTTT. This chain joins TRBV29-1 and TRBJ1-4; a weak D match, TRBD1 (5 bases). Between the trimmed V and J ends, which lost 4 bases and 5 bases, there was a span of 11 bases. This CDR3 is 13 amino acids long. The germline gives CDR1 SQVTM, CDR2 ANQGSEA. Together with reference TRBV29-1 and TRBJ1-4, the CDR3 gives the full variable domain: SAVISQKPSRDICQRGTSLTIQCQVDSQVTMMFWYRQQPGQSLTLIATANQGSEATYESGFVIDKFPISRPNLTFSTLTVSNMSPEDSSIYLCSVVGTVNEKLFFGSGTQLSVL.

This clonotype was seen repeatedly, ten times or more. This sequence joins TRBV20-1 and TRBJ2-1; D is unresolved. The CDR3 is 13 residues long. Germline CDR1 and CDR2: DFQATT and SNEGSKA (reference sequence). V lost 6 bases to trimming and J lost 6 bases, with 15 bases between them. CDR3 sequence (DNA): TGCAGTGCCCTTAACGCACCCCTCAATGAGCAGTTCTTC. This gives the protein CSALNAPLNEQFF.

Notes on this clonotype: One end of the junction does not line up with germline, which may come from a read error. The chain uses TRBV5-1 and TRBJ2-3, with TRBD2 matching over 9 bases. From germline, CDR1 is SGHRS and CDR2 YFSETQ. The CDR3 is 15 amino acids. As DNA, the CDR3 is TGTGCCAGCAGCCCAGGCGCGGGAGGGGCAGATGCGCAGTATTTT. It specifies CASSPGAGGADAQYF.

This clonotype appeared many times. The chain recombines TRBV5-1 with TRBJ2-3; unclear D gene. CDR1 is SGHRS, CDR2 YFSETQ, per germline. V lost 4 bases, J lost 8 bases, and 11 bases lay in between. The CDR3 contains 12 residues. In DNA form, the CDR3 reads TGCGCCAGCAGCGACTCCCTAGGTACGCAGTATTTT. Protein product: CASSDSLGTQYF.